This T cell receptor (beta chain) originates from a study of glioma-infiltrating T cells after dendritic cell vaccination. CDR3 length: 16 residues. Germline V CDR1 and CDR2: LNHDA, SQIVND (reference sequence). V trimming: 5 bases; J trimming: 4 bases; junction bases outside the gene matches: 13. The data were produced by immunoSEQ multiplex PCR, yet TCRdb's version contains in-frame clones alone and is incomplete. Here the sample spans about 73,000 clones, over 75% being singletons. The receptor was isolated from a human donor with glioblastoma. Specimen: blood, collected before dendritic cell vaccination. This chain joins TRBV19 and TRBJ1-1; 7 bases agree with TRBD1. CDR3 amino acids: CASSPYLIRGSTEAFF. CDR3 DNA: TGTGCCAGTAGTCCATACCTAATCAGGGGGTCCACTGAAGCTTTCTTT.